This section outlines one TCR beta chain sequence together with its context. The sample is drawn from a study of T cell changes during pregnancy in multiple sclerosis. Trimming removed 1 base at V and 8 bases at J, with 11 bases between. The CDR3 consists of 13 residues. Germline CDR1 is SGHDN and CDR2 is FVKESK. The table came from immunoSEQ multiplex PCR; TCRdb's copy has only in-frame clones and leaves some out. The sample records tens of thousands of clones, around 93% being singletons. The chain has TRBV14 and TRBJ2-5; D gene uncertain. The sample consisted of peripheral blood, taken in the second trimester of pregnancy. This sequence originates from a female donor in good health, enrolled as a control in a pregnancy study. This CDR3 reads CASSQAPKRTQYF. The CDR3 DNA follows: TGTGCCAGCAGCCAAGCTCCCAAGAGAACCCAGTACTTC.